These 31 T cell receptor beta chains came from one sample sequenced in a study of cytomegalovirus exposure and HLA in healthy donors. The table came from immunoSEQ multiplex PCR; TCRdb's copy has only in-frame clones and leaves some out. Here the sample spans 250,000 to 400,000 clones, around 90% being singletons. Material: PBMCs. All receptors come from a woman in her 30s in good health and CMV-seropositive.

This chain uses TRBV7-9 with TRBJ1-2; 7 bases are shared with TRBD1. Germline-derived CDR1 and CDR2 are SEHNR and FQNEAQ (reference sequence). Germline trimming cut 7 bases from V and 8 bases from J; bases unmatched to any gene: 19. This CDR3 contains 16 residues. CDR3 DNA: TGTGCCAGCACCACTAGCCGGACAGGCTCCCTGGAAGGCTACACCTTC. It codes for CASTTSRTGSLEGYTF.

The V and J genes are TRBV13 and TRBJ1-1; 8 positions agree with TRBD1. V dropped 4 bases and J dropped 6; count of bases not matched to a gene: 16. CDR1 and CDR2 from the germline V gene are PRHDT and FYEKMQ (reference sequence). This CDR3 region has 17 residues. In DNA, the CDR3 is TGTGCCAGCAGCTCCCTTCTGGGACAGGCCCTATATCCTGAAGCTTTCTTT. Amino acids: CASSSLLGQALYPEAFF.

V usage is TRBV5-6 and J usage is TRBJ2-1; maybe TRBD1 (6 bases). In germline, CDR1 is SGHDT, CDR2 YYEEEE. Trimming took 0 bases from V and 9 from J, leaving 10 bases between them. The CDR3 is made up of 13 amino acids. The CDR3 DNA sequence: TGTGCCAGCAGCTTGGGGCAGGGGTTTGAGCAGTTCTTC. Its translation is CASSLGQGFEQFF.

The chain couples TRBV6-6 to TRBJ2-7; the D is unclear. Trimming removed 8 bases at V and 2 bases at J, with 4 bases between. The CDR3 extends over 10 amino acids. Germline CDR1 reads MNHNY; CDR2 reads SVGAGI (reference sequence). CDR3 sequence reads: CASGAYEQYF. In DNA form, the CDR3 reads TGTGCCAGCGGGGCCTACGAGCAGTACTTC.

V usage is TRBV4-3 and J usage is TRBJ2-6; D call uncertain. The ends were cut back, 3 bases at V and 0 bases at J, with 3 bases in the middle. The CDR3 covers 14 residues. In germline, CDR1 is LGHNA, CDR2 YSLEER. CDR3 sequence (DNA): TGCGCCAGCAGCCATGCCTCTGGGGCCAACGTCCTGACTTTC. Translation gives CASSHASGANVLTF.

The chain is built from TRBV2 and TRBJ2-2, with 10 nucleotides matching TRBD2. The length of the CDR3 is 16 residues. The germline CDR1 and CDR2 sequences are SNHLY and FYNNEI. Unmatched junction bases numbered 4, after V lost 5 bases and J lost 1 base. The CDR3 DNA follows: TGTGCCAGCAGTTTTACTAGCGGGAAGAACACCGGGGAGCTGTTTTTT. It encodes CASSFTSGKNTGELFF.

The genes are TRBV4-3 and TRBJ1-1; D remains unclear. Trimming left V 4 bases short and J 1 base short, with 13 bases between. The CDR3 has 15 residues. The germline gives CDR1 LGHNA, CDR2 YSLEER. Here the CDR3 DNA reads TGCGCCAGCAGCCCCTCTATCTTGGGGAACACTGAAGCTTTCTTT. This sequence encodes CASSPSILGNTEAFF.

The chain couples TRBV6-5 to TRBJ1-4; D is possibly TRBD1 (5 bases). This CDR3 has 14 amino acids. The germline V and J ends were trimmed by 2 bases and 7 bases, with 11 bases remaining between them. The germline CDR1 and CDR2 sequences are MNHEY and SVGAGI. CDR3 bases: TGTGCCAGCAGTTACGGGGTGAGGGGTGAAAAACTGTTTTTT. It encodes CASSYGVRGEKLFF.

The chain recombines TRBV15 with TRBJ2-7; D may match TRBD1 or TRBD2 (5 bases each). The CDR3 covers 14 residues. The germline CDR1 and CDR2 sequences are LNHNV and YYDKDF (reference sequence). V lost 0 bases to trimming and J lost 3 bases, with 9 bases between them. The CDR3 region has the DNA TGTGCCACCAGCAGAGAGGGGACCCTCTACGAGCAGTACTTC. Protein: CATSREGTLYEQYF.

This clone is a singleton in its sample. This chain connects TRBV6-1 to TRBJ2-5, with 13 nucleotides matching TRBD2. Germline V lookup: CDR1 MNHNS, CDR2 SASEGT. V lost 4 bases and J lost 7; bases outside the gene matches: 6. The CDR3 is made up of 15 amino acids. The DNA of the CDR3 is TGTGCCAGCAGTGCCACTAGCGGGGGGGCCTTGACCCAGTACTTC. This codes for CASSATSGGALTQYF.

The genes are TRBV6-5 and TRBJ2-7; TRBD2 agrees at 8 bases. Unmatched junction bases numbered 6, after V lost 2 bases and J lost 3 bases. The CDR3 loop spans 15 amino acids. CDR1 is MNHEY, CDR2 SVGAGI, per germline. The CDR3 spells CASSYGLAGNYEQYF. The CDR3 DNA is TGTGCCAGCAGTTACGGGTTAGCGGGGAACTACGAGCAGTACTTC.

V gene TRBV7-8 combines with J gene TRBJ2-6; 7 bases map to TRBD1. The CDR3 has 17 amino acids. The V segment lost 4 bases and the J segment 0 bases; nucleotides outside the gene matches: 6. Germline CDR1 is SGHVS and CDR2 is FQNEAQ. The CDR3 spells CASSYWTGLSGANVLTF. Here the CDR3 DNA reads TGTGCCAGCAGCTATTGGACAGGACTCTCTGGGGCCAACGTCCTGACTTTC.

The gene calls are TRBV7-9 and TRBJ1-2; 9 nucleotides align to TRBD1. CDR3 length: 15 amino acids. Trimming at V came to 1 base and at J to 4 bases, leaving 4 bases not matched to a gene. From germline, CDR1 is SEHNR and CDR2 FQNEAQ (reference sequence). DNA for the CDR3: TGTGCCAGCAGCTTAGTGGGACAGGGAGGCTATGGCTACACCTTC. This gives the protein CASSLVGQGGYGYTF.

In DNA, the CDR3 is TGTGCCAGCACCCCCGGGCACACCGGGGAGCTGTTTTTT. Translated: CASTPGHTGELFF. V gene TRBV6-5 combines with J gene TRBJ2-2, with D unclear. Germline CDR1 MNHEY, CDR2 SVGAGI. This CDR3 comprises 13 residues. V was clipped by 7 bases and J by 3 bases, with 9 bases between them.

This clone was counted between two and nine times. V is TRBV19 and J is TRBJ1-3, with D uncertain. The CDR3 length is 13 residues. Germline V CDR1 and CDR2: LNHDA, SQIVND (reference sequence). V was pared by 4 bases and J by 0 bases, with 4 bases between. The CDR3 reads CASSSTSGNTIYF. In DNA form, the CDR3 reads TGTGCCAGTAGTAGCACCTCTGGAAACACCATATATTTT.

V usage is TRBV25-1 and J usage is TRBJ1-2, with no clear D. Trimming pared 1 base from V and 6 bases from J, leaving 3 bases between. The CDR3 consists of 11 residues. Germline CDR1 and CDR2: MGHDK and SYGVNS. This CDR3 is CASSELNGYTF. Here the CDR3 DNA reads TGTGCCAGCAGTGAATTAAATGGCTACACCTTC.

This clone has only one observation. The genes are TRBV30 and TRBJ2-7; a possible D gene is TRBD1 (5 bases). The CDR3 is made up of 14 amino acids. CDR1 is GTSNPN and CDR2 is SVGIG in the germline V gene (reference sequence). Trimming took off 2 bases at V and 2 bases at J, with 13 bases between the two ends. The CDR3 bases are TGTGCCTGGAGTATCGGAAGGGGCCCCTACGAGCAGTACTTC. As protein: CAWSIGRGPYEQYF.

The chain is built from TRBV27 and TRBJ2-7; 10 nucleotides line up with TRBD1. Per the germline V gene, CDR1 is MNHEY and CDR2 is SMNVEV (reference sequence). This CDR3 has 17 residues. V shed 0 bases and J 3 bases; nucleotides not matched to a gene: 8. DNA of the CDR3: TGTGCCAGCAGTTTATCGGCCCCGGGACAGGGGATCTACGAGCAGTACTTC. Protein product: CASSLSAPGQGIYEQYF.

This clone was observed a single time. V gene TRBV7-9 combines with J gene TRBJ2-4; a possible D gene is TRBD2 (6 bases). The CDR3 is made up of 16 amino acids. Trimming took off 1 base at V and 0 bases at J, with 10 bases between the two ends. Germline CDR1 SEHNR, CDR2 FQNEAQ (reference sequence). The CDR3 reads CASSLGGAQAKNIQYF. CDR3 DNA: TGTGCCAGCAGCTTAGGCGGGGCCCAAGCCAAAAACATTCAGTACTTC.

The chain links TRBV7-2 to TRBJ2-3, with D unclear. CDR1 is SGHTA and CDR2 is FQGNSA in the germline V gene. The CDR3 is 13 residues long. The V gene lost 4 bases and the J gene lost 1 base, with 6 bases spanning the gap. This CDR3 is CASSSHGTDTQYF. The CDR3 region has the DNA TGTGCCAGCAGCTCCCACGGCACAGATACGCAGTATTTT.

This clone was counted only a few times. The V call is TRBV13, the J call TRBJ1-2; possible D gene TRBD1, 6 bases. Germline V lookup: CDR1 PRHDT, CDR2 FYEKMQ (reference sequence). CDR3 length: 15 amino acids. Trimming pared 6 bases from V and 4 bases from J, leaving 18 bases between. The CDR3 DNA reads as TGTGCCAGCAGAAGGGGGATAGGGACGGCCTATGGCTACACCTTC. This codes for CASRRGIGTAYGYTF.

The gene calls are TRBV4-1 and TRBJ1-1; 7 bases fit TRBD1. This CDR3 is built from 14 residues. Germline loops: CDR1 MGHRA, CDR2 YSYEKL. V shed 2 bases, J shed 0 bases, and the junction held 0 bases outside the gene matches. For the CDR3, the DNA is TGCGCCAGCAGCCAACAGGGGGTGAACACTGAAGCTTTCTTT. Its translation: CASSQQGVNTEAFF.

The chain couples TRBV6-5 to TRBJ2-3; either TRBD1 or TRBD2 may supply D (7 bases each). Germline V CDR1 and CDR2: MNHEY, SVGAGI. V lost 6 bases to trimming and J lost 1 base, with 14 bases between them. The CDR3 consists of 15 residues. The CDR3 is CASRKGGTGTDTQYF. The CDR3 DNA follows: TGTGCCAGCAGAAAGGGGGGGACAGGCACAGATACGCAGTATTTT.

V gene TRBV28 combines with J gene TRBJ1-5; tentatively, D is TRBD1 (6 bases). Germline V gene data show CDR1 as MDHEN and CDR2 as SYDVKM. This CDR3 has 15 amino acids. Trimming left V 7 bases short and J 0 bases short, with 13 bases between. In nucleotides, the CDR3 is TGTGCCAGCAACTGGGACACCAATAGCAATCAGCCCCAGCATTTT. This gives the protein CASNWDTNSNQPQHF.

The V and J genes are TRBV7-8 and TRBJ1-6; D is uncertain. The CDR3 is 14 residues long. Trimming stripped 2 bases from V and 6 bases from J, with 8 bases between. Germline values: CDR1 SGHVS, CDR2 FQNEAQ. CDR3 DNA: TGTGCCAGCAGCTTAAAAGGGAGTAATTCACCCCTCCACTTT. Translating gives CASSLKGSNSPLHF.

CDR3 sequence reads: CASSYRDRGIDGYTF. CDR3 in DNA: TGTGCCAGCAGCTACCGGGACAGGGGGATAGATGGCTACACCTTC. The rearrangement uses TRBV11-2 and TRBJ1-2; TRBD1 matches at 11 bases. The CDR3 totals 15 residues. With 4 bases clipped from V and 6 bases from J, the junction kept 7 bases outside the gene matches. Germline V lookup: CDR1 SGHAT, CDR2 FQNNGV.

The chain recombines TRBV29-1 with TRBJ2-1; D is tentatively TRBD1 or TRBD2 (5 bases each). From germline, CDR1 is SQVTM and CDR2 ANQGSEA. Trimming shortened V by 3 bases and J by 9 bases, and 18 bases separated the two germline ends. This CDR3 is built from 14 residues. CDR3 amino acids: CSVDRDGKIGEQFF. The CDR3, as DNA: TGCAGCGTTGACAGGGACGGCAAAATCGGTGAGCAGTTCTTC.

The chain carries TRBV4-2 and TRBJ1-1, with D tentatively TRBD1 (5 bases). The CDR3 extends over 15 amino acids. Germline values: CDR1 LGHNA, CDR2 YNFKEQ. V was clipped by 1 base and J by 2 bases, with 11 bases between them. CDR3 loop: CASSQGGTANTEAFF. Here the CDR3 DNA reads TGTGCCAGCAGCCAAGGAGGGACGGCCAACACTGAAGCTTTCTTT.

The V and J genes are TRBV5-4 and TRBJ2-5; D possibly corresponds to TRBD2 (6 bases). CDR3 length: 14 amino acids. Deletions cut 3 bases from V and 5 bases from J, with 14 bases between. CDR1 and CDR2 from the germline V gene are SGHNT and YYREEE (reference sequence). CDR3 sequence: CASSSTGTEETQYF. As DNA, the CDR3 is TGTGCCAGCAGCTCCACCGGGACTGAGGAGACCCAGTACTTC.

The rearrangement links TRBV28 to TRBJ1-5; TRBD1 is a possible D gene (5 bases). CDR1 is MDHEN, CDR2 SYDVKM, per germline. The CDR3 is 16 amino acids. With 0 bases removed from V and 6 bases from J, the gap between germline ends came to 15 bases. CDR3 sequence (DNA): TGTGCCAGCAGTTTATGGTCAGGGAGCCTTAGTCAGCCCCAGCATTTT. The encoded protein is CASSLWSGSLSQPQHF.

This clone showed up just once. V usage is TRBV7-8 and J usage is TRBJ2-7, with TRBD1 as a possible D gene (5 bases). Germline V gene lookup returns CDR1 SGHVS and CDR2 FQNEAQ. The ends were cut back, 0 bases at V and 2 bases at J, with 8 bases in the middle. This CDR3 has 14 residues. Here the CDR3 DNA reads TGTGCCAGCAGCTTAGCGCAGGGTACCTACGAGCAGTACTTC. It is translated as CASSLAQGTYEQYF.